A selection of T cell receptor beta chains follows, all from one sample in a study of T cell responses to AZD1222 COVID-19 vaccine. TCRdb's copy holds only in-frame clones and misses some; the assay was immunoSEQ multiplex PCR. The sample lists about 130,000 clones, 85% to 95% occurring once. Sequenced material: peripheral blood, taken 28 days after the second AZD1222 dose. All receptors come from an adult who received the AZD1222 COVID-19 vaccine. Both conserved end residues are part of each CDR3. D genes are given only for firm matches. The size entry is marked missing in some rows and otherwise reads once, few, many or a size class.

size | J | D | V | CDR3 | DNA
NA | TRBJ1-1 | TRBD1 | TRBV12-5 | CASGFLGQGTAEAFF | TGTGCTAGTGGTTTTCTAGGACAGGGGACCGCTGAAGCTTTCTTT
NA | TRBJ1-6 | TRBD1 | TRBV4-2 | CARGAGQPQLYNSPLHF | TGTGCCCGCGGGGCGGGACAGCCTCAACTCTATAATTCACCCCTCCACTTT
NA | TRBJ1-2 | NA | TRBV4-1 | CASSQATRREGGYTF | TGCGCCAGCAGCCAAGCGACCCGGCGTGAGGGTGGCTACACCTTC
NA | TRBJ2-2 | TRBD1 | TRBV30 | CAWTGGNTGELFF | TGTGCCTGGACAGGGGGAAACACCGGGGAGCTGTTTTTT
NA | TRBJ2-1 | NA | TRBV9 | CASSVLDWSNNEQFF | TGTGCCAGCAGCGTTTTGGACTGGTCGAACAATGAGCAGTTCTTC
NA | TRBJ2-5 | TRBD1 | TRBV5-1 | CASSRRQGEETQYF | TGCGCCAGCAGCCGTAGACAGGGGGAAGAGACCCAGTACTTC
once | TRBJ1-3 | TRBD1 | TRBV9 | CASSPGTAGNTIYF | TGTGCCAGCAGCCCAGGGACAGCTGGAAACACCATATATTTT
NA | TRBJ1-4 | NA | TRBV30 | CAWSVTGGLEKLFF | TGTGCCTGGAGTGTAACCGGGGGCCTTGAAAAACTGTTTTTT
once | TRBJ1-1 | NA | TRBV10-3 | CAGGEVGTEAFF | TGTGCCGGAGGGGAGGTAGGCACTGAAGCTTTCTTT
NA | TRBJ2-3 | TRBD2 | TRBV11-2 | CASSPNSGGTDTQYF | TGTGCCAGCAGCCCCAATAGCGGGGGCACAGATACGCAGTATTTT
NA | TRBJ2-2 | TRBD1 | TRBV7-9 | CASSLEWTGETGELFF | TGTGCCAGCAGCTTAGAGTGGACAGGGGAAACCGGGGAGCTGTTTTTT
once | TRBJ2-7 | TRBD2 | TRBV6-6 | CASSTGGDEQYF | TGTGCCAGCAGTACGGGAGGAGACGAGCAGTACTTC
NA | TRBJ1-3 | NA | TRBV7-9 | CASSLPQRGYGPGNTIYF | TGTGCCAGCAGCCTGCCCCAGAGGGGATACGGGCCTGGAAACACCATATATTTT
NA | TRBJ1-2 | NA | TRBV5-5 | CASSLVNRLRYGYTF | TGTGCCAGCAGCTTGGTAAATCGATTGCGCTATGGCTACACCTTC
NA | TRBJ2-3 | NA | TRBV4-2 | CASSQGDSTDTQYF | TGTGCCAGCAGCCAAGGGGACAGCACAGATACGCAGTATTTT
NA | TRBJ2-3 | NA | TRBV18 | CASSPLPPYTDTQYF | TGTGCCAGCTCACCACTGCCACCTTACACAGATACGCAGTATTTT
NA | TRBJ1-2 | NA | TRBV7-3 | CASSLASGPPNGYTF | TGTGCCAGCAGCTTAGCCTCGGGACCCCCAAATGGCTACACCTTC
NA | TRBJ1-2 | TRBD1 | TRBV4-1 | CASSQNPLKTPGTGTAGYTF | TGCGCCAGCAGCCAAAACCCACTAAAGACACCCGGGACAGGGACGGCTGGCTACACCTTC
NA | TRBJ1-6 | NA | TRBV7-2 | CASSLLQRSPLHF | TGTGCCAGCAGCTTATTACAGAGATCACCCCTCCACTTT
NA | TRBJ1-5 | NA | TRBV7-9 | CASSFTGANQPQHF | TGTGCCAGCAGCTTCACCGGGGCCAATCAGCCCCAGCATTTT
once | TRBJ1-1 | NA | TRBV19 | CASSIALGHGNTEAFF | TGTGCCAGTAGTATAGCTTTGGGACACGGGAACACTGAAGCTTTCTTT
NA | TRBJ1-2 | NA | TRBV27 | CASSFGGAPNYGYTF | TGTGCCAGCAGTTTTGGGGGGGCTCCTAACTATGGCTACACCTTC
NA | TRBJ2-3 | NA | TRBV5-4 | CASKGEGGKDTQYF | TGTGCCAGCAAGGGTGAGGGGGGAAAAGATACGCAGTATTTT
NA | TRBJ2-3 | NA | TRBV5-4 | CASTPGGTHYTDTQYF | TGTGCCAGCACCCCTGGCGGCACTCACTACACAGATACGCAGTATTTT
NA | TRBJ1-2 | NA | TRBV28 | CASVRNVVDNYGYTF | TGTGCCAGCGTCAGGAACGTCGTCGATAACTATGGCTACACCTTC
few | TRBJ2-7 | NA | TRBV21-1 | CASRTPRRKYPSYEQYF | TGTGCCAGCAGAACGCCCAGGCGTAAGTATCCCTCCTACGAGCAGTACTTC
NA | TRBJ1-5 | NA | TRBV28 | CASSLDRWVQPQHF | TGTGCCAGCAGTTTAGACCGATGGGTTCAGCCCCAGCATTTT
NA | TRBJ2-3 | TRBD2 | TRBV19 | CASRTQPHRGVTQYF | TGTGCCAGTAGAACCCAACCTCACCGGGGGGTTACGCAGTATTTT
NA | TRBJ1-5 | TRBD1 | TRBV12-3/TRBV12-4 | CASSRDRGPTQHF | TGTGCCAGCAGTAGGGACAGGGGGCCGACCCAGCATTTT
NA | TRBJ1-4 | NA | TRBV7-9 | CASSPNRNEKLFF | TGTGCCAGCAGCCCAAACAGGAATGAAAAACTGTTTTTT
NA | TRBJ1-5 | NA | TRBV24-1 | CATEEGGNQPQHF | TGTGCCACCGAAGAGGGGGGCAATCAGCCCCAGCATTTT